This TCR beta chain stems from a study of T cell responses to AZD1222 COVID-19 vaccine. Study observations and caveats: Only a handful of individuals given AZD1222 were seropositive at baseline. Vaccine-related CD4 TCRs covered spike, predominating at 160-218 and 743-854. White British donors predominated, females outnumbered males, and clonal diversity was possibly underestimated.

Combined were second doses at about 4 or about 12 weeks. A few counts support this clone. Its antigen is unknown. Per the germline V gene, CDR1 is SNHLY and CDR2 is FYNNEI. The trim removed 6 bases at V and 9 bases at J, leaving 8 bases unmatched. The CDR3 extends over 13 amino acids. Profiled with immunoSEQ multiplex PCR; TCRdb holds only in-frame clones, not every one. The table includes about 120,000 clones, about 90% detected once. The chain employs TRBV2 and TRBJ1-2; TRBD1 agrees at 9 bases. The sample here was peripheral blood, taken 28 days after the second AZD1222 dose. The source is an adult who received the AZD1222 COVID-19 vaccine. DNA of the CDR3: TGTGCCAGCAGCGCGGACAGGGGTGAACGCTACACCTTC. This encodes CASSADRGERYTF.